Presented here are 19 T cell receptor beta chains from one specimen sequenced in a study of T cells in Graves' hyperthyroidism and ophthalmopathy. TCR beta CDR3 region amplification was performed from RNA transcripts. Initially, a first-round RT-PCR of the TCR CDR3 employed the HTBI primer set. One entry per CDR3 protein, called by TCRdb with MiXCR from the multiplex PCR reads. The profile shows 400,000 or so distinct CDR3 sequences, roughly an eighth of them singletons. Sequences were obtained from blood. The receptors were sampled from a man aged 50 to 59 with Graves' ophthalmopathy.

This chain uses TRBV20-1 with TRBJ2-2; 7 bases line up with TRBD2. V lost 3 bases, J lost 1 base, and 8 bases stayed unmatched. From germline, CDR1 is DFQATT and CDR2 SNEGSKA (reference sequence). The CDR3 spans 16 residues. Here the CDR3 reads CSASSVLAVNTGELFF. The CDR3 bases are TGCAGTGCTAGTTCGGTCCTAGCGGTGAACACCGGGGAGCTGTTTTTT.

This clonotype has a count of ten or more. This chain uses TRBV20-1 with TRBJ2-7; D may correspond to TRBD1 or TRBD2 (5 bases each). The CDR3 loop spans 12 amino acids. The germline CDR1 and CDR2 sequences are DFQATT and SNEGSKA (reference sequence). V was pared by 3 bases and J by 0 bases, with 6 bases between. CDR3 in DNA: TGCAGTGCTAGCGGGACCTCCTACGAGCAGTACTTC. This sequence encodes CSASGTSYEQYF.

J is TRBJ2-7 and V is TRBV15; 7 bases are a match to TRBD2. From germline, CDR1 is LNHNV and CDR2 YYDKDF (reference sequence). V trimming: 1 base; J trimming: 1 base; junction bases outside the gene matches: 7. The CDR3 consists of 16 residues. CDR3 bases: TGTGCCACCAGCAGAGGTCTGGGACTACCGTCCTACGAGCAGTACTTC. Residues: CATSRGLGLPSYEQYF.

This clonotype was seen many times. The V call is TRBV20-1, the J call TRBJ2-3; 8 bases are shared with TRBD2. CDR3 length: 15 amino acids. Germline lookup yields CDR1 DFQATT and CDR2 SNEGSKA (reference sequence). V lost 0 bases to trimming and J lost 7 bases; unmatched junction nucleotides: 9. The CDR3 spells CSARDGGRSSNTQYF. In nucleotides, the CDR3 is TGCAGTGCTAGAGATGGCGGGAGGTCCAGTAATACGCAGTATTTT.

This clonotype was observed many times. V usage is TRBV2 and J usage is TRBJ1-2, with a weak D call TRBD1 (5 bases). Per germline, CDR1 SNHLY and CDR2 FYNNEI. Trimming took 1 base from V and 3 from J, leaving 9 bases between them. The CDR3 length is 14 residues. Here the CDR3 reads CASSEGRDHYGYTF. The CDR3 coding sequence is TGTGCCAGCAGTGAAGGGAGGGACCACTATGGCTACACCTTC. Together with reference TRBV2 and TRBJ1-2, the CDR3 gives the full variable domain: EPEVTQTPSHQVTQMGQEVILRCVPISNHLYFYWYRQILGQKVEFLVSFYNNEISEKSEIFDDQFSVERPDGSNFTLKIRSTKLEDSAMYFCASSEGRDHYGYTFGSGTRLTVV.

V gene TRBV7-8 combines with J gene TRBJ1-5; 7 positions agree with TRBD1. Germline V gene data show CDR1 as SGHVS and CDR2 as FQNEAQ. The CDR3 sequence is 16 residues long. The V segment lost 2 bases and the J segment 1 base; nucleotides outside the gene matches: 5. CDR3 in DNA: TGTGCCAGCAGCTTATTTTTGGGACAGAGCAATCAGCCCCAGCATTTT. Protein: CASSLFLGQSNQPQHF.

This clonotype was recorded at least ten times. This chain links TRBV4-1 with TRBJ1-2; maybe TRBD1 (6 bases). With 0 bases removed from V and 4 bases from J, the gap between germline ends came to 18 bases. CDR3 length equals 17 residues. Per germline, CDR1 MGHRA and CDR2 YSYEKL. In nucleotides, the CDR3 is TGCGCCAGCAGCCAAGAACTTACAGGGCCAAGGGGCTATGGCTACACCTTC. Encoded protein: CASSQELTGPRGYGYTF.

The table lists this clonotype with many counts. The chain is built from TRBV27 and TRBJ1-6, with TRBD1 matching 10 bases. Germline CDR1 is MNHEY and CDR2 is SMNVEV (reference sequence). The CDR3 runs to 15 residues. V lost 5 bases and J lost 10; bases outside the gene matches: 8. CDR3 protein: CASSLPGQGNSPLHF. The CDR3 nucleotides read TGTGCCAGCAGTCTACCGGGACAGGGGAACTCACCCCTCCACTTT.

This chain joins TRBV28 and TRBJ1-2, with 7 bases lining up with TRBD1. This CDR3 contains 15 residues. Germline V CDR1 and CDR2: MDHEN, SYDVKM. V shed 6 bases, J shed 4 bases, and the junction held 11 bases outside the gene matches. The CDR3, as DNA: TGTGCCAGCAGCCATGGGACAGTTCATGGCTATGGCTACACCTTC. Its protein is CASSHGTVHGYGYTF.

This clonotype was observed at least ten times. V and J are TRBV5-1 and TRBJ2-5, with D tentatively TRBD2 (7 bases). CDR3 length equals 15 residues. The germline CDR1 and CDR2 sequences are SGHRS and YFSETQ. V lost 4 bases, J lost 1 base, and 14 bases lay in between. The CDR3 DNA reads TGCGCCAGCAGCCCGGTGGGAGGGGGCCAAGAGACCCAGTACTTC. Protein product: CASSPVGGGQETQYF.

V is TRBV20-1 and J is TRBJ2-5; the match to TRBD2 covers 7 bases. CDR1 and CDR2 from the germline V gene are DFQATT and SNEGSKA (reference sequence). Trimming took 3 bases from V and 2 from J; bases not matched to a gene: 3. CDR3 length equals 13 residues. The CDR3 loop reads CSARGGAQETQYF. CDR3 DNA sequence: TGCAGTGCTAGGGGAGGGGCGCAAGAGACCCAGTACTTC.

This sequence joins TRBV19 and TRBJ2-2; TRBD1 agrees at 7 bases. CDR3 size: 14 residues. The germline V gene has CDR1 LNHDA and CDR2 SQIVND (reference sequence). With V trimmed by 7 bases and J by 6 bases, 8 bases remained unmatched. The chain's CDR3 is CASTNRGNPGELFF. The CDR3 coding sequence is TGTGCCAGTACCAACAGGGGAAATCCCGGGGAGCTGTTTTTT.

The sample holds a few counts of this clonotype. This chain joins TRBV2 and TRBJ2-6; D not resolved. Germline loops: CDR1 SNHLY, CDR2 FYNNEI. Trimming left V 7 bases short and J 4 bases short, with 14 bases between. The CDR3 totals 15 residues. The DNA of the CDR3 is TGTGCCAGCAACCTAAAAGCGAGGGGGGCCAACGTCCTGACTTTC. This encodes CASNLKARGANVLTF.

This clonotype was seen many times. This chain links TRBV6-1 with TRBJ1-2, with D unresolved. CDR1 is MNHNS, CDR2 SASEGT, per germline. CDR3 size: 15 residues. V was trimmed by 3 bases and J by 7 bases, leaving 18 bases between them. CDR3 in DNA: TGTGCCAGCAGTGAGCGCAAACTCGGAGGGTCTGGCTACACCTTC. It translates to CASSERKLGGSGYTF.

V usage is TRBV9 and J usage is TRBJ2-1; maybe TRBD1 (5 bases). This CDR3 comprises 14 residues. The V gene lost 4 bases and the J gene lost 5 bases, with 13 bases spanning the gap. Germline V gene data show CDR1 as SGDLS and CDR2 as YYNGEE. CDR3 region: CASSPTTAHNEQFF. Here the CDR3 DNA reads TGTGCCAGCAGCCCAACGACAGCCCACAATGAGCAGTTCTTC.

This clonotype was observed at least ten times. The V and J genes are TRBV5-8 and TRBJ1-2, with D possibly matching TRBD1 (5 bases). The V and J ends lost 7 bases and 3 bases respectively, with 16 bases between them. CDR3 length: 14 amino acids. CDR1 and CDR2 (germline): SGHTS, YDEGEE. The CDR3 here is CASEGDQGYYGYTF. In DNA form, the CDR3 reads TGTGCCAGCGAGGGCGATCAGGGATACTATGGCTACACCTTC.

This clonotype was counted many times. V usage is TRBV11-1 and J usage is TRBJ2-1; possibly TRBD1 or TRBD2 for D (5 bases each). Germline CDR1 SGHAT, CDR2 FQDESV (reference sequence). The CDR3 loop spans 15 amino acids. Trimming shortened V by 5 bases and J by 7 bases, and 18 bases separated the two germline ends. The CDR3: CASSPPGAGFNEQFF. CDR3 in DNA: TGTGCCAGCAGCCCGCCCGGGGCAGGCTTTAATGAGCAGTTCTTC.

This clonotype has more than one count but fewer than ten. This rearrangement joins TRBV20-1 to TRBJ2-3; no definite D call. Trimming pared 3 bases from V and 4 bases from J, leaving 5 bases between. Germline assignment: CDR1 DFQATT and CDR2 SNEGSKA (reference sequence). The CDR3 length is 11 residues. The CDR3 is CSARPPDTQYF. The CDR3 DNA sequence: TGCAGTGCTAGGCCGCCAGATACGCAGTATTTT.

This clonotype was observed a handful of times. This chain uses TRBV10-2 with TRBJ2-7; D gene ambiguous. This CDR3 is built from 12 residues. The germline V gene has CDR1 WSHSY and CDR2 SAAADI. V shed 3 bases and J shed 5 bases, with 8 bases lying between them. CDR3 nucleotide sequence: TGCGCCAGCAGTGATGGGCGGCACGAGCAGTACTTC. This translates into CASSDGRHEQYF.